This T cell receptor (beta chain) came from a study of blood T cell repertoires in COVID-19. Produced via immunoSEQ multiplex PCR; TCRdb's table is partial and in-frame only. This table has tens of thousands of clones, more than 90% appearing once. The CDR3 totals 13 residues. The V and J ends lost 6 bases and 5 bases respectively, with 13 bases between them. Per germline, CDR1 MGHDK and CDR2 SYGVNS. Sequenced material: peripheral blood. The receptor was isolated from a man aged 55 to 70 with active or convalescent COVID-19. The V and J genes are TRBV25-1 and TRBJ1-2, with TRBD1 as a possible D gene (6 bases). The CDR3 reads CASRPQGLYGYTF. For the CDR3, the DNA is TGTGCCAGCAGACCTCAGGGGTTGTATGGCTACACCTTC.